Below, 18 T cell receptor beta chains from the same sample are listed, as sequenced in a study of patients and donors after allogeneic stem cell transplantation. MiXCR was run by TCRdb on the RT-PCR reads, yielding one entry per CDR3 protein. Altogether 200,000 to 250,000 distinct CDR3 sequences are present, 11% to 15% being singletons, with the ten largest covering 11%. Material for sequencing was blood, either unsorted or a sorted T cell fraction (not recorded which). The source of these receptors is a human donor who was either an allogeneic HSCT recipient or a stem cell or donor lymphocyte infusion donor (not recorded which). It is not recorded whose cells these are; they may come from a transplant donor.

The sample holds a few counts of this clonotype. The chain employs TRBV7-3 and TRBJ2-2, with D maybe TRBD1 (5 bases). The CDR3 loop spans 13 amino acids. V was shortened by 5 bases and J by 5 bases, with 9 bases between the two germline ends. CDR1 and CDR2 (germline): SGHTA, FQGTGA. CDR3 loop: CASSRGETGELFF. CDR3 in DNA: TGTGCCAGCAGCAGGGGTGAGACCGGGGAGCTGTTTTTT.

V gene TRBV20-1 combines with J gene TRBJ1-5; D is unclear. The CDR3 consists of 12 residues. CDR1 DFQATT and CDR2 SNEGSKA come from the germline V gene (reference sequence). V was shortened by 3 bases and J by 1 base, with 4 bases between the two germline ends. CDR3 sequence: CSARESNQPQHF. CDR3 nucleotides: TGCAGTGCTAGGGAAAGCAATCAGCCCCAGCATTTT.

This clonotype showed up just a few times. The genes are TRBV14 and TRBJ2-5; 9 nucleotides align to TRBD2. Germline V gene sequence: CDR1 SGHDN, CDR2 FVKESK. The CDR3 has 16 amino acids. With V trimmed by 2 bases and J by 1 base, 5 bases remained unmatched. In nucleotides, the CDR3 is TGTGCCAGCAGCCAACTGGCGGGAGGGTTCCAAGAGACCCAGTACTTC. Its translation is CASSQLAGGFQETQYF.

This clonotype was counted once. The chain employs TRBV6-5 and TRBJ1-2; 10 nucleotides line up with TRBD1. Trimming at V came to 4 bases and at J to 4 bases, leaving 6 bases not matched to a gene. The CDR3 is made up of 15 amino acids. Germline V gene sequence: CDR1 MNHEY, CDR2 SVGAGI. The CDR3 coding sequence is TGTGCCAGCAGTTCCCTGGACAGGGGGAGCTATGGCTACACCTTC. Translating gives CASSSLDRGSYGYTF.

This sequence joins TRBV7-2 and TRBJ2-5; 13 bases align to TRBD2. Germline V gives CDR1 SGHTA, CDR2 FQGNSA. The length of the CDR3 is 16 residues. The junction had 7 bases not matched to a gene; V was cut back by 5 bases and J by 4 bases. The CDR3 loop is CASSPGLAGEGETQYF. The CDR3 region has the DNA TGTGCCAGCAGCCCTGGACTAGCGGGAGAAGGAGAGACCCAGTACTTC. The entire variable domain, with the rest obtained from reference TRBV7-2 and TRBJ2-5, is as follows: GAGVSQSPSNKVTEKGKDVELRCDPISGHTALYWYRQSLGQGLEFLIYFQGNSAPDKSGLPSDRFSAERTGGSVSTLTIQRTQQEDSAVYLCASSPGLAGEGETQYFGPGTRLLVL.

The table lists this clonotype with many counts. The chain links TRBV5-6 to TRBJ1-5; TRBD1 is a possible D gene (5 bases). V was clipped by 7 bases and J by 4 bases, with 12 bases between them. Germline CDR1 is SGHDT and CDR2 is YYEEEE. The CDR3 loop spans 13 amino acids. CDR3 loop: CASGAGLNQPQHF. CDR3 DNA: TGTGCCAGCGGCGCAGGGTTAAATCAGCCCCAGCATTTT.

This clonotype showed up just a few times. The rearrangement links TRBV27 to TRBJ2-7; D unclear. Germline CDR1 reads MNHEY; CDR2 reads SMNVEV (reference sequence). The CDR3 length is 11 residues. The V end lost 6 bases, the J end lost 3 bases, and 6 bases lay between the germline ends. The CDR3 DNA reads TGTGCCAGCAGACAGAACTACGAGCAGTACTTC. Protein: CASRQNYEQYF.

CDR3: CASRPVTGGLFSYGYTF. In DNA, the CDR3 is TGTGCCAGCAGACCCGTAACAGGGGGGCTTTTTAGCTATGGCTACACCTTC. The gene calls are TRBV27 and TRBJ1-2, with 8 nucleotides matching TRBD1. The V gene end was trimmed by 6 bases and the J gene end by 4 bases; junction bases not matched to a gene: 16. CDR3 length: 17 amino acids. CDR1 and CDR2 (germline): MNHEY, SMNVEV (reference sequence).

This clonotype was observed a few times. The gene calls are TRBV19 and TRBJ2-2; TRBD2 aligns across 11 bases. V shed 7 bases and J 6 bases; nucleotides not matched to a gene: 7. The CDR3 consists of 15 residues. The germline V gene has CDR1 LNHDA and CDR2 SQIVND (reference sequence). The CDR3 bases are TGTGCCAGTAAAATCCTAGCGGGAGGTTCCGGGGAGCTGTTTTTT. This gives the protein CASKILAGGSGELFF.

This chain uses TRBV18 with TRBJ1-5; no firm D call. The V end lost 4 bases, the J end lost 7 bases, and 11 bases lay between the germline ends. The CDR3 runs to 13 residues. Germline CDR1 and CDR2: KGHSH and LQKENI. CDR3 coding DNA: TGTGCCAGCTCACGATACCCCTACCAGCCCCAGCATTTT. Amino acids: CASSRYPYQPQHF.

This clonotype was detected many times. The rearrangement joins TRBV6-1 to TRBJ2-2; the D gene could be TRBD1 or TRBD2 (5 bases each). The CDR3 is 13 amino acids. The V and J ends lost 7 bases and 2 bases respectively, with 8 bases between them. Germline CDR1 reads MNHNS; CDR2 reads SASEGT. The CDR3 DNA sequence: TGTGCCAGCATGAGGGGAAACACCGGGGAGCTGTTTTTT. Amino acid sequence: CASMRGNTGELFF.

This clonotype was recorded many times. This chain uses TRBV25-1 with TRBJ2-1, with D perhaps matching TRBD2 (6 bases). In germline, CDR1 is MGHDK, CDR2 SYGVNS. V shed 4 bases and J shed 4 bases, with 17 bases lying between them. CDR3 length equals 16 residues. The CDR3 coding sequence is TGTGCCAGCAGTGCAACCGGGACTGGGAGTTACAATGAGCAGTTCTTC. This gives the protein CASSATGTGSYNEQFF. The full variable domain, completed using reference TRBV25-1 and TRBJ2-1, is EADIYQTPRYLVIGTGKKITLECSQTMGHDKMYWYQQDPGMELHLIHYSYGVNSTEKGDLSSESTVSRIRTEHFPLTLESARPSHTSQYLCASSATGTGSYNEQFFGPGTRLTVL.

This clonotype showed up just a few times. This chain joins TRBV25-1 and TRBJ2-7; 9 bases are a match to TRBD1. The CDR3 is 15 residues long. V gave up 6 bases and J gave up 1 base; unmatched junction bases: 7. Germline lookup yields CDR1 MGHDK and CDR2 SYGVNS. CDR3 amino acids: CASRSGTGTSYEQYF. CDR3 DNA sequence: TGTGCCAGCAGATCCGGGACAGGGACTTCCTACGAGCAGTACTTC.

The chain couples TRBV6-1 to TRBJ2-5; the match to TRBD2 covers 16 bases. This CDR3 has 17 amino acids. Germline-derived CDR1 and CDR2 are MNHNS and SASEGT. Losses at the gene ends were 5 bases for V and 0 bases for J; bases not matched to a gene: 3. The CDR3 DNA follows: TGTGCCAGCAGTATGGGACTAGCGGGGGGGAACCAAGAGACCCAGTACTTC. Translated, it gives CASSMGLAGGNQETQYF.

This clonotype turned up a few times. The CDR3 DNA follows: TGCGCCAGCAGCCAAGGGACAGCCGGGGGCTACACCTTC. Translating it yields CASSQGTAGGYTF. The V gene is TRBV4-3, the J gene TRBJ1-2, with a tentative D call TRBD1 (6 bases). The V end was cut by 1 base, the J end by 8 bases, with 11 bases between. The CDR3 contains 13 residues. Germline-derived CDR1 and CDR2 are LGHNA and YSLEER.

The rearrangement joins TRBV12-3 or TRBV12-4 to TRBJ1-1; TRBD1 is a possible D gene (6 bases). The CDR3 is 11 residues long. V was pared by 10 bases and J by 12 bases, with 18 bases between. In nucleotides, the CDR3 is TGTGCCACCGGGGAGGGAAGGGGGACTTTCTTT. Its protein product is CATGEGRGTFF.

This clonotype was picked up a small number of times. The CDR3 loop reads CASSLRLDSYEQYF. The CDR3 DNA is TGTGCCAGTAGTCTCAGACTCGACTCCTACGAGCAGTACTTC. The rearrangement uses TRBV19 and TRBJ2-7; D remains unclear. V was pared by 5 bases and J by 0 bases, with 11 bases between. The CDR3 sequence is 14 residues long. Germline CDR1 reads LNHDA; CDR2 reads SQIVND (reference sequence).

This clonotype was counted at least ten times. The gene calls are TRBV16 and TRBJ1-1, with TRBD1 identical over 7 bases. Germline assignment: CDR1 KGHSY and CDR2 FQNENV. Germline trimming cut 0 bases from V and 4 bases from J; bases unmatched to any gene: 5. The CDR3 loop spans 15 amino acids. The CDR3, as DNA: TGTGCCAGCAGCCAATCGGCCGCAGGGGGCACTGAAGCTTTCTTT. Residues: CASSQSAAGGTEAFF.